This TCR beta chain was captured in a study of radiotherapy plus CTLA-4 blockade in lung cancer. Across the whole study: Disease control reached approximately 30%, with objective responses in about 19%. Findings and limits, study-wide: Reportedly, early blood T cell clone dynamics best predicted response, with interferon-beta. Tumor-derived TCR clones expanded in blood after radiotherapy plus ipilimumab.

About this clone: As yet, its antigen is unknown.

Patients with chemo-refractory metastatic non-small-cell lung cancer received focal radiation plus CTLA-4 blockade with ipilimumab. J lost 2 bases, V lost 10 bases, and 9 bases had no gene match. This CDR3 has 16 residues. The V gene's germline CDR1 is ENHRY and CDR2 SYGVKD. Some clones are missing from TCRdb's copy, which holds only in-frame ones; the method was immunoSEQ multiplex PCR. The sample records roughly 50,000 clones, around 86% being singletons. The receptor comes from a human donor with non-small cell lung cancer who had stable disease on radiotherapy plus ipilimumab. This rearrangement joins TRBV10-3 to TRBJ2-6; 9 bases align to TRBD1. The material sequenced was peripheral blood, taken from a patient treated with radiotherapy plus ipilimumab. DNA for the CDR3: TGTGCCACCGGGGGACAGGGTCAGGCTGGGGCCAACGTCCTGACTTTC. It is translated as CATGGQGQAGANVLTF.